A selection of T cell receptor beta chains follows, all from one sample in a study of T cells after yellow fever vaccination. Each CDR3 protein gets one entry after TCRdb re-called the 5' RACE reads with MiXCR. The table records about 320,000 distinct CDR3 sequences, under 15% of them present only once. Sequenced material: CD4+ T cells sorted from PBMCs, taken 15 days after the yellow fever booster vaccination. Every receptor here comes from a man between 18 and 35 years old who received the YFV17D yellow fever vaccine. CDR3s include the opening cysteine and the closing phenylalanine or tryptophan. The order of the fields is J gene, CDR3 length, clone size, V gene, D gene, CDR3 protein, CDR3 DNA. A D gene is named only where the DNA matches it firmly. Clone size, where shown, is once, few, many, or a class for clones that have expanded.

j_gene: TRBJ2-1; len: 12; abundance: .; v_gene: TRBV7-6; d_gene: .; CDR3aa: CASSLDYNEQFF; CDR3nt: TGTGCCAGCAGCTTGGACTACAATGAGCAGTTCTTC
j_gene: TRBJ1-5; len: 13; abundance: many; v_gene: TRBV7-2; d_gene: .; CDR3aa: CASSRQRVQPQHF; CDR3nt: TGTGCCAGCAGCCGGCAAAGGGTTCAGCCCCAGCATTTT
j_gene: TRBJ2-7; len: 16; abundance: few; v_gene: TRBV12-3/TRBV12-4; d_gene: .; CDR3aa: CASSFRPGRSSYEQYF; CDR3nt: TGTGCCAGCAGTTTCAGGCCCGGACGCAGCTCCTACGAGCAGTACTTC
j_gene: TRBJ2-7; len: 13; abundance: .; v_gene: TRBV7-9; d_gene: .; CDR3aa: CASISYKTGVQYF; CDR3nt: TGTGCCAGCATCTCATATAAGACAGGCGTGCAGTACTTC
j_gene: TRBJ2-3; len: 18; abundance: few; v_gene: TRBV7-2; d_gene: TRBD2; CDR3aa: CASSLAASGVPSTDTQYF; CDR3nt: TGTGCCAGCAGCCTAGCGGCTAGCGGGGTACCTAGCACAGATACGCAGTATTTT
j_gene: TRBJ2-3; len: 17; abundance: few; v_gene: TRBV7-3; d_gene: TRBD2; CDR3aa: CASSSSLAGGSTDTQYF; CDR3nt: TGTGCCAGCAGCTCCTCTCTAGCGGGGGGGAGCACAGATACGCAGTATTTT
j_gene: TRBJ2-2; len: 15; abundance: few; v_gene: TRBV2; d_gene: .; CDR3aa: CASSEQGGNTGELFF; CDR3nt: TGTGCCAGCAGTGAGCAGGGTGGGAACACCGGGGAGCTGTTTTTT
j_gene: TRBJ2-2; len: 14; abundance: many; v_gene: TRBV7-3; d_gene: .; CDR3aa: CASSPTGLTGELFF; CDR3nt: TGTGCCAGCAGCCCTACGGGGCTGACCGGGGAGCTGTTTTTT
j_gene: TRBJ2-3; len: 14; abundance: .; v_gene: TRBV11-2; d_gene: TRBD1; CDR3aa: CASSWDRGGDTQYF; CDR3nt: TGTGCCAGCAGCTGGGACAGGGGAGGAGATACGCAGTATTTT
j_gene: TRBJ2-5; len: 16; abundance: .; v_gene: TRBV5-1; d_gene: TRBD2; CDR3aa: CASSRNGRAGGETQYF; CDR3nt: TGCGCCAGCAGCAGGAACGGACGGGCCGGGGGGGAGACCCAGTACTTC
j_gene: TRBJ2-6; len: 18; abundance: .; v_gene: TRBV7-9; d_gene: .; CDR3aa: CASSTPARGGSGANVLTF; CDR3nt: TGTGCCAGCAGCACCCCGGCCAGGGGAGGTTCTGGGGCCAACGTCCTGACTTTC
j_gene: TRBJ2-7; len: 16; abundance: .; v_gene: TRBV6-2/TRBV6-3; d_gene: TRBD1; CDR3aa: CASNRRGSGGTYEQYF; CDR3nt: TGTGCCAGCAACCGACGGGGCTCAGGGGGTACCTACGAGCAGTACTTC
j_gene: TRBJ1-6; len: 20; abundance: .; v_gene: TRBV6-5; d_gene: .; CDR3aa: CASSRSSGPASRVANSPLHF; CDR3nt: TGTGCCAGCAGCCGCTCCTCGGGACCCGCTTCAAGGGTTGCTAATTCACCCCTCCACTTT
j_gene: TRBJ1-5; len: 16; abundance: .; v_gene: TRBV4-2; d_gene: TRBD1; CDR3aa: CASSHGTGLGNQPQHF; CDR3nt: TGTGCCAGCAGCCATGGGACAGGCCTAGGAAATCAGCCCCAGCATTTT
j_gene: TRBJ2-5; len: 16; abundance: few; v_gene: TRBV6-5; d_gene: .; CDR3aa: CASSYVGGAYQETQYF; CDR3nt: TGTGCCAGCAGTTACGTGGGGGGCGCCTACCAAGAGACCCAGTACTTC
j_gene: TRBJ1-1; len: 17; abundance: .; v_gene: TRBV21-1; d_gene: .; CDR3aa: CASSRGQGGYMNTEAFF; CDR3nt: TGTGCCAGCAGCAGGGGACAGGGCGGTTATATGAACACTGAAGCTTTCTTT
j_gene: TRBJ2-1; len: 13; abundance: .; v_gene: TRBV18; d_gene: .; CDR3aa: CASSTGSFNEQFF; CDR3nt: TGTGCCAGCTCAACGGGTTCTTTCAATGAGCAGTTCTTC
j_gene: TRBJ1-6; len: 14; abundance: few; v_gene: TRBV20-1; d_gene: .; CDR3aa: CSARPPDRFSPLHF; CDR3nt: TGCAGTGCTAGACCTCCCGACAGATTTTCACCCCTCCACTTT
j_gene: TRBJ2-1; len: 16; abundance: .; v_gene: TRBV4-3; d_gene: TRBD2; CDR3aa: CASSHLLAGGDNEQFF; CDR3nt: TGCGCCAGCAGCCACTTACTAGCGGGGGGGGACAATGAGCAGTTCTTC
j_gene: TRBJ1-1; len: 14; abundance: .; v_gene: TRBV7-9; d_gene: .; CDR3aa: CASSLQADSTEAFF; CDR3nt: TGTGCCAGCAGCTTGCAAGCGGATTCCACTGAAGCTTTCTTT
j_gene: TRBJ1-1; len: 14; abundance: few; v_gene: TRBV9; d_gene: .; CDR3aa: CASSTDGRYTEAFF; CDR3nt: TGTGCCAGCAGCACCGACGGCCGTTACACTGAAGCTTTCTTT